This T cell receptor beta chain was sequenced in a study of Graves' ophthalmopathy and Graves' hyperthyroidism. Findings and caveats of the study: In blood, most expanded thyroid clonotypes above 0.001 frequency were also detected.

As the template, RNA transcripts were used to amplify TCR beta CDR3 regions. A first-round RT-PCR used HTBI primers, followed by a second-round multiplex PCR. Each CDR3 protein is one row after TCRdb ran MiXCR on the multiplex PCR reads. There are 560,000 or so distinct CDR3 sequences in the sample; approximately 35% occur only once, and around 4% lies in the top ten. On this clonotype itself: Its specificity is not known.

CDR1 is ENHRY, CDR2 SYGVKD, per germline. V shed 6 bases, J shed 6 bases, and the junction held 16 bases outside the gene matches. CDR3 length: 16 residues. Only newly diagnosed hyperthyroidism patients aged 18 to 65, with under 2 months' duration, were enrolled. Clinicians diagnosed using symptoms, serum thyroxine, TRAb, thyroid ultrasound and orbital computed tomography. The chain is built from TRBV10-3 and TRBJ1-2; 7 bases map to TRBD1. This receptor was taken from an adult man with Graves' hyperthyroidism. The sample consisted of peripheral blood or thyroid tissue (not recorded which). CDR3 loop: CAIRKGSNRGEDGYTF. Written as DNA, the CDR3 is TGTGCCATCAGAAAAGGGTCGAACAGGGGCGAAGATGGCTACACCTTC.